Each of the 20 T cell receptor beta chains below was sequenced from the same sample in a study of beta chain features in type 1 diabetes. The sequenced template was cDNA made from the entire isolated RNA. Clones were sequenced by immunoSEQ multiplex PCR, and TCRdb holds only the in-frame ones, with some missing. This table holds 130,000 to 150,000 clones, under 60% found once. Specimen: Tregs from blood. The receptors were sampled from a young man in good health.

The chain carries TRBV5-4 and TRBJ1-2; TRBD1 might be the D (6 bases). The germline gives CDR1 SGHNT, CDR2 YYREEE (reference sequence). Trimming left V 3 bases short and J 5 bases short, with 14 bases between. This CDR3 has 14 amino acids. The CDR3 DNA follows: TGTGCCAGCAGCTCGAAGGGGGGGTCGTATGGCTACACCTTC. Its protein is CASSSKGGSYGYTF. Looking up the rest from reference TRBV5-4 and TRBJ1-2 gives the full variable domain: ETGVTQSPTHLIKTRGQQVTLRCSSQSGHNTVSWYQQALGQGPQFIFQYYREEENGRGNFPPRFSGLQFPNYSSELNVNALELDDSALYLCASSSKGGSYGYTFGSGTRLTVV.

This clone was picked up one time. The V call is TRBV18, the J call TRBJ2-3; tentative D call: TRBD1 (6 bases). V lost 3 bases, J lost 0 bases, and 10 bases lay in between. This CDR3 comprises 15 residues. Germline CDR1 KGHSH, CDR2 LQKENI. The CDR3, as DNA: TGTGCCAGCTCACCGGGGGCCCCTAGCACAGATACGCAGTATTTT. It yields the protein CASSPGAPSTDTQYF.

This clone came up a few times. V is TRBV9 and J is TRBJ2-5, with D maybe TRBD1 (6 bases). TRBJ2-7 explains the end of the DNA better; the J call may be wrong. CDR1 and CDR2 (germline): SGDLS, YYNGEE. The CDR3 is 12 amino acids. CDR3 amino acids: CASSVGGHEQYF. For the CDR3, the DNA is TGTGCCAGCAGCGTAGGGGGGCACGAGCAGTACTTC.

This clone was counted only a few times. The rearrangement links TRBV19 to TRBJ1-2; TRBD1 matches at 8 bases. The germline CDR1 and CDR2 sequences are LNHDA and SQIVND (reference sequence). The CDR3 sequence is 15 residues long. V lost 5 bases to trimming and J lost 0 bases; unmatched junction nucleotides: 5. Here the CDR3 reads CASSPSTGANYGYTF. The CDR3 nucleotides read TGTGCCAGTAGTCCGTCGACAGGGGCTAACTATGGCTACACCTTC.

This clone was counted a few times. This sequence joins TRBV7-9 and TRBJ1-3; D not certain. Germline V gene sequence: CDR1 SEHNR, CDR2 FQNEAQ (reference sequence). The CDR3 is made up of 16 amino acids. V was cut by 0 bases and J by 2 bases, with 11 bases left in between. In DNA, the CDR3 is TGTGCCAGCAGCTTAGCGTGGCGGCAGACTGGAAACACCATATATTTT. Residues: CASSLAWRQTGNTIYF.

CDR3 protein: CASSSGLAGVGEQFF. The CDR3 DNA reads TGTGCCAGCAGCTCAGGACTAGCGGGAGTTGGTGAGCAGTTCTTC. The gene calls are TRBV9 and TRBJ2-1, with 13 bases lining up with TRBD2. Germline assignment: CDR1 SGDLS and CDR2 YYNGEE. J lost 9 bases, V lost 4 bases, and 7 bases had no gene match. There are 15 residues in the CDR3.

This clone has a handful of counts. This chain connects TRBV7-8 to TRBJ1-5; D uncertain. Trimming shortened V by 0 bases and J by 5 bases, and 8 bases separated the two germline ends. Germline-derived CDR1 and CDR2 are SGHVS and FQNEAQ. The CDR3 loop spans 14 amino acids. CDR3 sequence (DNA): TGTGCCAGCAGCTTAGCGAAGACTTATCAGCCCCAGCATTTT. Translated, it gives CASSLAKTYQPQHF.

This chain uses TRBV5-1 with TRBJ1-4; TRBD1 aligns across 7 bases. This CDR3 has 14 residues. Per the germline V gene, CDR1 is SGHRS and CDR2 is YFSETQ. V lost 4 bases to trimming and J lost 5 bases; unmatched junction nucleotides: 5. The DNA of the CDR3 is TGCGCCAGCAGCCTAGGGACAGCAAATGAAAAACTGTTTTTT. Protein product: CASSLGTANEKLFF.

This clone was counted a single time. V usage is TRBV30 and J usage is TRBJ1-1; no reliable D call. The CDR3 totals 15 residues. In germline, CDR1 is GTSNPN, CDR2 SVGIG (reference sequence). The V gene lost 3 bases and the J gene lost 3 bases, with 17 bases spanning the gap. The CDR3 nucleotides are TGTGCCTGGAGCATAGGGAGACGTGGGGACACTGAAGCTTTCTTT. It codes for CAWSIGRRGDTEAFF.

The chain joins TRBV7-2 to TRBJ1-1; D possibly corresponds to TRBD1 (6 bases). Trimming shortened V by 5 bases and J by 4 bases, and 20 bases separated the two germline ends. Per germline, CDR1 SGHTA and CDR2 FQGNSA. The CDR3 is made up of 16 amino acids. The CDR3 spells CASSLGAVGGFTEAFF. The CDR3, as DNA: TGTGCCAGCAGCCTAGGGGCGGTAGGGGGATTCACTGAAGCTTTCTTT.

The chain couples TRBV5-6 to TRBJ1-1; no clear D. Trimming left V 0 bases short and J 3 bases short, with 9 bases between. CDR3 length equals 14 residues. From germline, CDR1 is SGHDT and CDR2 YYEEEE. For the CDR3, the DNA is TGTGCCAGCAGCTTGGGTGTACATGACACTGAAGCTTTCTTT. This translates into CASSLGVHDTEAFF. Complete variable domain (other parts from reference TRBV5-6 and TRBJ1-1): DAGVTQSPTHLIKTRGQQVTLRCSPKSGHDTVSWYQQALGQGPQFIFQYYEEEERQRGNFPDRFSGHQFPNYSSELNVNALLLGDSALYLCASSLGVHDTEAFFGQGTRLTVV.

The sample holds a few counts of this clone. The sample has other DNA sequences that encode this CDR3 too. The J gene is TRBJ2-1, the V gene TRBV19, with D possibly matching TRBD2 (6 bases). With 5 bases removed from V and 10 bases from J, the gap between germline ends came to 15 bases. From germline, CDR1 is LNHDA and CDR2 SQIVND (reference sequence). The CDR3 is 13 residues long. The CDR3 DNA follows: TGTGCCAGTAGTCGGGAGTGGTCGAGAGAGCAGTTCTTC. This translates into CASSREWSREQFF.

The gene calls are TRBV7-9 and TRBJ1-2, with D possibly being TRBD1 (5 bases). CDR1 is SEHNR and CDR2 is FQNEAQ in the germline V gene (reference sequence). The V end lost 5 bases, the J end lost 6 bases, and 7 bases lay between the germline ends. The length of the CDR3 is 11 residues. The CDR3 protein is CASSRGDGYTF. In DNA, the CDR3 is TGTGCCAGCAGCCGGGGGGATGGCTACACCTTC.

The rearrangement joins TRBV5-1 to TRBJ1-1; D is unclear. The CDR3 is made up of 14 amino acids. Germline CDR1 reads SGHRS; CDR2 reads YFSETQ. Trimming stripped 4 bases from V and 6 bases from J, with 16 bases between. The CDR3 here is CASSTSRVAAEAFF. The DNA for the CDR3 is TGCGCCAGCAGCACCTCACGGGTCGCAGCTGAAGCTTTCTTT.

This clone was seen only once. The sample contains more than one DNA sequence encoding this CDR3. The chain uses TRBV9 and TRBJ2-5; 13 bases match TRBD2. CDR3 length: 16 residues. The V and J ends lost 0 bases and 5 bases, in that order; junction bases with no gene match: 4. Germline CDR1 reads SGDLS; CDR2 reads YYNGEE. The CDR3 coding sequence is TGTGCCAGCAGCGTAGGACTAGCGGGAGGCTGGGAGACCCAGTACTTC. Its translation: CASSVGLAGGWETQYF. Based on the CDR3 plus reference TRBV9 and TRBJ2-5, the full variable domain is DSGVTQTPKHLITATGQRVTLRCSPRSGDLSVYWYQQSLDQGLQFLIQYYNGEERAKGNILERFSAQQFPDLHSELNLSSLELGDSALYFCASSVGLAGGWETQYFGPGTRLLVL.

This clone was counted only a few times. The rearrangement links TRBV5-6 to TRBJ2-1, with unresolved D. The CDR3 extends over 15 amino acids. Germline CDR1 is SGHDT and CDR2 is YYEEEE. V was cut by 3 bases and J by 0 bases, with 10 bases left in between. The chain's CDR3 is CASSYIRSSYNEQFF. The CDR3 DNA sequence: TGTGCCAGCAGCTATATACGGAGCTCCTACAATGAGCAGTTCTTC.

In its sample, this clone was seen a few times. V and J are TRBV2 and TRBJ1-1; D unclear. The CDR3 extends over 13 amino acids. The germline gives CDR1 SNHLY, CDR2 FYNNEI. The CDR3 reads CAQSGPMNTEAFF. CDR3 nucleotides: TGTGCGCAATCTGGGCCAATGAACACTGAAGCTTTCTTT.

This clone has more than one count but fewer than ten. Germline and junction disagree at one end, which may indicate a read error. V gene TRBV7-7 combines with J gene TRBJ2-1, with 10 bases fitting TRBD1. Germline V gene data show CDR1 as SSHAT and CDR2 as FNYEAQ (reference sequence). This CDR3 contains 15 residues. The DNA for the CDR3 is TGTGCTAGCAGCCCCGGGACAGGGGACTACAATGAGCAGTTCTTC. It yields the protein CASSPGTGDYNEQFF.

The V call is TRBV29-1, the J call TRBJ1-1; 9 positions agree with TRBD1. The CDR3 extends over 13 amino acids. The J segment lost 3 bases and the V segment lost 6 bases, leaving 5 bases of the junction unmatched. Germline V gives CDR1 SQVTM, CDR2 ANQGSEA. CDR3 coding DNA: TGCAGCGTAGGGACAGGGTTGTACACTGAAGCTTTCTTT. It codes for CSVGTGLYTEAFF. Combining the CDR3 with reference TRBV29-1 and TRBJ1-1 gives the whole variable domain SAVISQKPSRDICQRGTSLTIQCQVDSQVTMMFWYRQQPGQSLTLIATANQGSEATYESGFVIDKFPISRPNLTFSTLTVSNMSPEDSSIYLCSVGTGLYTEAFFGQGTRLTVV.

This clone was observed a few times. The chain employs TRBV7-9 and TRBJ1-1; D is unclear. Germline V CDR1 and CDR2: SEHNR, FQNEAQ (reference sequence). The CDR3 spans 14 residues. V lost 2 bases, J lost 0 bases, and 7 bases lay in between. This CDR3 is CASSLSLMNTEAFF. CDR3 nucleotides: TGTGCCAGCAGCTTAAGCCTCATGAACACTGAAGCTTTCTTT.